Listed here are 14 T cell receptor beta chains from one sample, sequenced in a study of CDR3 diversity in severe acne. TCRdb used MiXCR to reprocess the PCR reads, holding one entry per CDR3 protein. This sample has tens of thousands of distinct CDR3 sequences, with 45% to 65% found just once. The specimen was blood. These receptor sequences come from a male donor in good health, without acne.

The rearrangement uses TRBV20-1 and TRBJ2-7; 12 bases are shared with TRBD2. V gave up 6 bases and J gave up 5 bases; unmatched junction bases: 11. Germline V gene sequence: CDR1 DFQATT, CDR2 SNEGSKA (reference sequence). The CDR3 loop spans 15 amino acids. The CDR3: CSAKPLAGGPHEQYF. The CDR3 nucleotides read TGCAGTGCAAAGCCCCTAGCGGGAGGGCCCCACGAGCAGTACTTC.

The chain uses TRBV12-3 or TRBV12-4 and TRBJ2-3; D call uncertain. CDR3 size: 14 residues. V was shortened by 7 bases and J by 2 bases, with 13 bases between the two germline ends. The CDR3 here is CASTLGRITDTQYF. CDR3 sequence (DNA): TGTGCCAGCACCCTTGGGCGGATCACAGATACGCAGTATTTT.

Notes on this clonotype: A much larger clonotype is one base distant, so this may be a read error. This chain joins TRBV29-1 and TRBJ1-1; the D is unclear. Trimming stripped 5 bases from V and 6 bases from J, with 1 base between. Germline V CDR1 and CDR2: SQVTM, ANQGSEA. This CDR3 has 8 residues. CDR3 amino acids: CSVSEAFF. The CDR3, as DNA: TGCAGCGTTTCTGAAGCTTTCTTT.

The table lists this clonotype with a count of one. The V call is TRBV11-2, the J call TRBJ2-2, with 8 bases aligning to TRBD2. The germline CDR1 and CDR2 sequences are SGHAT and FQNNGV. The CDR3 consists of 15 residues. Trimming cost V 1 base and J 6 bases; bases outside gene matches: 4. CDR3 nucleotides: TGTGCCAGCAGCTTAGTTCCGGGAGGGCCCGGGGAGCTGTTTTTT. This translates into CASSLVPGGPGELFF.

Remarks on this clonotype: This sequence may be a read error, since a much larger clone differs from it by one base. V and J are TRBV7-6 and TRBJ2-5; D is possibly TRBD1 (6 bases). The CDR3 has 14 residues. CDR1 and CDR2 from the germline V gene are SGHVS and FNYEAQ. CDR3 DNA sequence: TGTGCCAGCAGCTTAGGGACAGAGCAAGAGGCCCAGTACTTC. This codes for CASSLGTEQEAQYF.

This chain uses TRBV24-1 with TRBJ2-3; 7 bases match TRBD1. There are 21 residues in the CDR3. CDR1 is KGHDR and CDR2 is SFDVKD in the germline V gene. V was pared by 7 bases and J by 2 bases, with 26 bases of the junction left unmatched. This CDR3 is CATRTGASTRDWEFFTDTQYF. The CDR3 region has the DNA TGTGCCACCAGAACAGGGGCGAGCACCAGGGATTGGGAGTTTTTCACAGATACGCAGTATTTT.

The chain couples TRBV10-3 to TRBJ2-7, with TRBD1 matching over 9 bases. V shed 6 bases and J 4 bases; nucleotides not matched to a gene: 7. The CDR3 extends over 14 amino acids. From germline, CDR1 is ENHRY and CDR2 SYGVKD. CDR3 sequence (DNA): TGTGCCATCAGCTCCGGGACAGGGTTATACGAGCAGTACTTC. Its translation is CAISSGTGLYEQYF.

This clonotype was counted between two and nine times. This rearrangement joins TRBV4-2 to TRBJ2-1, with D maybe TRBD2 (6 bases). CDR1 and CDR2 (germline): LGHNA, YNFKEQ. Trimming pared 0 bases from V and 16 bases from J, leaving 16 bases between. The CDR3 covers 13 residues. In DNA form, the CDR3 reads TGTGCCAGCAGCCAAGATGTTCCGGGAGCTGCTTTCTTC. Translated, it gives CASSQDVPGAAFF.

This clonotype occurred many times. V is TRBV2 and J is TRBJ1-2; weak D call: TRBD1 (5 bases). CDR1 and CDR2 (germline): SNHLY, FYNNEI. This CDR3 spans 15 amino acids. Deletions cut 4 bases from V and 0 bases from J, with 12 bases between. The CDR3 bases are TGTGCCAGCAGTGTTCAGGGTGAGGCTAACTATGGCTACACCTTC. Translating it yields CASSVQGEANYGYTF.

This clonotype was counted ten times or more. This chain joins TRBV3-1 and TRBJ2-5; unclear D gene. V lost 10 bases to trimming and J lost 2 bases, with 14 bases between them. The CDR3 is 13 amino acids. The V gene's germline CDR1 is LGHDT and CDR2 YNNKEL (reference sequence). CDR3 in amino acids: CATTDSKQETQYF. The CDR3 coding sequence is TGTGCCACCACCGACTCAAAACAAGAGACCCAGTACTTC.

This clonotype was observed a handful of times. The chain employs TRBV29-1 and TRBJ2-7; the match to TRBD1 covers 7 bases. V gave up 3 bases and J gave up 5 bases; unmatched junction bases: 10. The germline V gene has CDR1 SQVTM and CDR2 ANQGSEA. This CDR3 has 14 amino acids. The CDR3 DNA reads as TGCAGCGTTGAGGATTTTAGACAGGGCCACGAGCAGTACTTC. Translated: CSVEDFRQGHEQYF.

This clonotype was detected many times. V and J are TRBV18 and TRBJ2-1; no firm D call. CDR3 length equals 12 residues. The germline CDR1 and CDR2 sequences are KGHSH and LQKENI. With 0 bases removed from V and 8 bases from J, the gap between germline ends came to 5 bases. This chain's CDR3 is CASSPPGDEQFF. CDR3 in DNA: TGTGCCAGCTCACCACCGGGCGATGAGCAGTTCTTC.

DNA for the CDR3: TGTGCCAGCAGCTTCCTTAGCGGGAGGCTCTACGAGCAGTACTTC. Protein sequence: CASSFLSGRLYEQYF. This chain uses TRBV7-8 with TRBJ2-7; TRBD2 matches 10 bases. The V gene end was trimmed by 3 bases and the J gene end by 3 bases; junction bases not matched to a gene: 5. The CDR3 contains 15 residues. CDR1 and CDR2 from the germline V gene are SGHVS and FQNEAQ.

This clonotype is categorized as medium-sized. V usage is TRBV20-1 and J usage is TRBJ1-5, with TRBD1 matching 8 bases. Germline CDR1 DFQATT, CDR2 SNEGSKA (reference sequence). The V segment lost 0 bases and the J segment 2 bases; nucleotides outside the gene matches: 6. The CDR3 has 16 amino acids. The CDR3 spells CSARERDRGGNQPQHF. The CDR3 coding sequence is TGCAGTGCTAGAGAGCGAGACAGGGGCGGCAATCAGCCCCAGCATTTT.